The T cell receptor beta chain described here comes from a study of CD8 T cells in Susac syndrome. Study-wide background: Patients with Susac syndrome were, at the time of blood collection, therapy-naive, maintained on corticosteroids, or maintained on intravenous immunoglobulin alone.

The RNA, about 0.45 to 1 ug, was put through reverse transcription using random hexamers. In TCRdb, the immunoSEQ multiplex PCR reads were re-called with MiXCR into one record per CDR3 protein. This sample carries 150,000 to 200,000 distinct CDR3 sequences, approximately 94% of them seen once, and the ten largest clones take roughly 0.12%. Germline CDR1 is LGHNA and CDR2 is YNFKEQ. The CDR3 is made up of 13 amino acids. V lost 0 bases, J lost 6 bases, and 8 bases lay in between. Sequencing of TCR beta was carried out in blood CD8+ and CD4+ T cells. The CD8+ and CD4+ T cells were negatively isolated, with the TEMRA cells enriched by FACS.

Input material: CD4+ T cells from PBMCs. The chain has TRBV4-2 and TRBJ1-2; D not certain. The clonotype originates from a human donor with Susac syndrome. Here the CDR3 reads CASSQDSGNGYTF. The CDR3 region has the DNA TGTGCCAGCAGCCAAGATTCCGGGAATGGCTACACCTTC.